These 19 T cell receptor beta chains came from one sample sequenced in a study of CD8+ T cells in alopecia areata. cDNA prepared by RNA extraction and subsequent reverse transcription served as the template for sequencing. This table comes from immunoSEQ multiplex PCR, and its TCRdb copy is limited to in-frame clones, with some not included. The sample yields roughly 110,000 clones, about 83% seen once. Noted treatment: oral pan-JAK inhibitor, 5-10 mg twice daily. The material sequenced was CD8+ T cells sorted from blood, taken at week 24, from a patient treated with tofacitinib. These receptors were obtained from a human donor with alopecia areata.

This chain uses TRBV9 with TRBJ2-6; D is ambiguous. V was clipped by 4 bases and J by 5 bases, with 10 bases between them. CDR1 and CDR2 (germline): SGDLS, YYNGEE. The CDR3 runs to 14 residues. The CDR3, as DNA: TGTGCCAGCAGCCCAACTTTATGGGCCAACGTCCTGACTTTC. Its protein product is CASSPTLWANVLTF.

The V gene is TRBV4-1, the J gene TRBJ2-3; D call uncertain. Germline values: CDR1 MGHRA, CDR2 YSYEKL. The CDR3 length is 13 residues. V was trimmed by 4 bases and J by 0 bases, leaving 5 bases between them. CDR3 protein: CASSPISTDTQYF. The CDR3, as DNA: TGCGCCAGCAGCCCAATTAGCACAGATACGCAGTATTTT.

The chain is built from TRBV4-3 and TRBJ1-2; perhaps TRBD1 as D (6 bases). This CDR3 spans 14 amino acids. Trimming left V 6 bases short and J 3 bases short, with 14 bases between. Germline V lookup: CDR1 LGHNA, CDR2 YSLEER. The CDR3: CASRHGGGDYGYTF. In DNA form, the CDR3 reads TGCGCCAGCAGACATGGGGGGGGCGACTATGGCTACACCTTC.

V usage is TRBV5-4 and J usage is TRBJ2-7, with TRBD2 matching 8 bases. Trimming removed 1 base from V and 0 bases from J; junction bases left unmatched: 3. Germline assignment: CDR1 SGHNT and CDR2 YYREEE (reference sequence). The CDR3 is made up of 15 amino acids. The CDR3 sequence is CASSLSAGGSYEQYF. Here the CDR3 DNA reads TGTGCCAGCAGCTTGTCTGCGGGGGGCTCCTACGAGCAGTACTTC.

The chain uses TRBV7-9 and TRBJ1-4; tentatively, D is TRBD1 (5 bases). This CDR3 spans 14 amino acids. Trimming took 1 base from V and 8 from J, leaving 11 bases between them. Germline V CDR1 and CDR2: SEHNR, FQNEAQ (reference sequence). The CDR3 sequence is CASSLGGGEEKLFF. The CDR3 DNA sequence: TGTGCCAGCAGCTTAGGTGGAGGGGAAGAAAAACTGTTTTTT.

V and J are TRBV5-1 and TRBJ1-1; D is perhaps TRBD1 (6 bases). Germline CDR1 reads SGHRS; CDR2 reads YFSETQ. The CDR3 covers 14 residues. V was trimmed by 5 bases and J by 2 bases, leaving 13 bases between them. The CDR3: CASSSGGGNTEAFF. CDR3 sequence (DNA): TGCGCCAGCAGTTCCGGAGGGGGTAACACTGAAGCTTTCTTT. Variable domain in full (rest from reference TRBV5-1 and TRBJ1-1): KAGVTQTPRYLIKTRGQQVTLSCSPISGHRSVSWYQQTPGQGLQFLFEYFSETQRNKGNFPGRFSGRQFSNSRSEMNVSTLELGDSALYLCASSSGGGNTEAFFGQGTRLTVV.

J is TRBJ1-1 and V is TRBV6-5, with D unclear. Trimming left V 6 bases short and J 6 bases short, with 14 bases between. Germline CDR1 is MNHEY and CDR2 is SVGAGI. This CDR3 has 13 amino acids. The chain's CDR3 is CASSQPLLAEAFF. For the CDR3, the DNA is TGTGCCAGCAGCCAGCCGCTTTTGGCTGAAGCTTTCTTT.

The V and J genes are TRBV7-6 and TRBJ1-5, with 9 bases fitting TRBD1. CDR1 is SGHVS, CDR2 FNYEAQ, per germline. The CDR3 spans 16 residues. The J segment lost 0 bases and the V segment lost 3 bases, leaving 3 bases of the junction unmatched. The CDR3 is CASSFGQGLSNQPQHF. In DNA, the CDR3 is TGTGCCAGCAGCTTTGGACAGGGGCTTAGCAATCAGCCCCAGCATTTT.

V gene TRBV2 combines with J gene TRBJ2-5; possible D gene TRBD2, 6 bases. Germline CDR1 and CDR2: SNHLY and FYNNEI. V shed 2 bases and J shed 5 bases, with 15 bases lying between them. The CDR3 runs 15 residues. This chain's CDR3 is CASSESPTAGETQYF. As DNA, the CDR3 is TGTGCCAGCAGTGAATCGCCTACCGCGGGGGAGACCCAGTACTTC.

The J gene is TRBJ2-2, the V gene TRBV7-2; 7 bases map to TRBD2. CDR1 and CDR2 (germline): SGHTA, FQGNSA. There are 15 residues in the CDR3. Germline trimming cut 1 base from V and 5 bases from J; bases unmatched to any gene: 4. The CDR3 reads CASSLDGGGTGELFF. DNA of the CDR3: TGTGCCAGCAGCTTAGACGGCGGGGGAACCGGGGAGCTGTTTTTT.

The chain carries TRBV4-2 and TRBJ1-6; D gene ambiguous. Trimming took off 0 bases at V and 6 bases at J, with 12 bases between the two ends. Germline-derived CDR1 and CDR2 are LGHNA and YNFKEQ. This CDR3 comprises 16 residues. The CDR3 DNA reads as TGTGCCAGCAGCCAAGATCACCGGGCCACTAATTCACCCCTCCACTTT. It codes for CASSQDHRATNSPLHF.

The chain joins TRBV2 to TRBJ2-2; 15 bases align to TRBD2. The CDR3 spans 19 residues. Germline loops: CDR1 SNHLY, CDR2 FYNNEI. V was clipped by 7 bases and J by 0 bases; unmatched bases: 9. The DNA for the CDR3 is TGTGCCAGCATCCTCAAGGGACTAGCGGGGGGCGCGAACACCGGGGAGCTGTTTTTT. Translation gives CASILKGLAGGANTGELFF. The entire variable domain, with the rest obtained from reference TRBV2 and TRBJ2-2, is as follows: EPEVTQTPSHQVTQMGQEVILRCVPISNHLYFYWYRQILGQKVEFLVSFYNNEISEKSEIFDDQFSVERPDGSNFTLKIRSTKLEDSAMYFCASILKGLAGGANTGELFFGEGSRLTVL.

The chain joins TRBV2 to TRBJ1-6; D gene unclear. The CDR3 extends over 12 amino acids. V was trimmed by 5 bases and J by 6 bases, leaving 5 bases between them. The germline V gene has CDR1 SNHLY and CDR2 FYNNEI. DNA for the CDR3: TGTGCCAGCAGTTCGATTAATTCACCCCTCCACTTT. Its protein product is CASSSINSPLHF.

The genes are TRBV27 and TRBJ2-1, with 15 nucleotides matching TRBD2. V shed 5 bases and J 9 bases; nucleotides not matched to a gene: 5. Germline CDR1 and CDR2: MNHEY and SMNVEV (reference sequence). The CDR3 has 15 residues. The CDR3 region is CASSPRTSGGGEQFF. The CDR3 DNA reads TGTGCCAGCAGTCCCCGGACTAGCGGGGGGGGTGAGCAGTTCTTC.

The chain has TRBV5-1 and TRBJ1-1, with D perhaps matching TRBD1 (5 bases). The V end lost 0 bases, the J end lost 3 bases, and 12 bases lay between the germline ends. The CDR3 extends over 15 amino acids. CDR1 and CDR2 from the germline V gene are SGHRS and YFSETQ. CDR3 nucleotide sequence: TGCGCCAGCAGCTTGGGCGGGGGGAGCGACACTGAAGCTTTCTTT. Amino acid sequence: CASSLGGGSDTEAFF. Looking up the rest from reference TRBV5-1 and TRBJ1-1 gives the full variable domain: KAGVTQTPRYLIKTRGQQVTLSCSPISGHRSVSWYQQTPGQGLQFLFEYFSETQRNKGNFPGRFSGRQFSNSRSEMNVSTLELGDSALYLCASSLGGGSDTEAFFGQGTRLTVV.

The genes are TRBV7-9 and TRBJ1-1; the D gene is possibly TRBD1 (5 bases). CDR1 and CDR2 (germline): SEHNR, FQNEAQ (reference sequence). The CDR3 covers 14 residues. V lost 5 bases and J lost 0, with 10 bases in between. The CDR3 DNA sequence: TGTGCCAGCAGCCGACAGCCTATGAACACTGAAGCTTTCTTT. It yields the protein CASSRQPMNTEAFF. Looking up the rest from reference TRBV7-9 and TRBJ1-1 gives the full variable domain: DTGVSQNPRHKITKRGQNVTFRCDPISEHNRLYWYRQTLGQGPEFLTYFQNEAQLEKSRLLSDRFSAERPKGSFSTLEIQRTEQGDSAMYLCASSRQPMNTEAFFGQGTRLTVV.

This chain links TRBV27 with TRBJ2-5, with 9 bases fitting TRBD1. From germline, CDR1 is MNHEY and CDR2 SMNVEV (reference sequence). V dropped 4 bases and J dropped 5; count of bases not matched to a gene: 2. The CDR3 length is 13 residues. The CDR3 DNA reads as TGTGCCAGCAGTTCACAGGGGGCTGAGACCCAGTACTTC. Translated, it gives CASSSQGAETQYF.

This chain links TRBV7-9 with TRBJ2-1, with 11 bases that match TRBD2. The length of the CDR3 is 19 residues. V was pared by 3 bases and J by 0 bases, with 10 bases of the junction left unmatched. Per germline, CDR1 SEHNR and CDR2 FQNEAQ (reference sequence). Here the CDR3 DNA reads TGTGCCAGCAGCTTTGGGGCACTAGCGGGGGCGAGCTCCTACAATGAGCAGTTCTTC. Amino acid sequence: CASSFGALAGASSYNEQFF.

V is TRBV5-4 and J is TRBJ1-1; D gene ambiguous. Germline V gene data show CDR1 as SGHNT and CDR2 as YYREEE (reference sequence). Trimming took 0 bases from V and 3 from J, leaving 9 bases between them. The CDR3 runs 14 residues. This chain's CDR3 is CASSLEGIDTEAFF. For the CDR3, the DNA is TGTGCCAGCAGCTTGGAAGGGATCGACACTGAAGCTTTCTTT.